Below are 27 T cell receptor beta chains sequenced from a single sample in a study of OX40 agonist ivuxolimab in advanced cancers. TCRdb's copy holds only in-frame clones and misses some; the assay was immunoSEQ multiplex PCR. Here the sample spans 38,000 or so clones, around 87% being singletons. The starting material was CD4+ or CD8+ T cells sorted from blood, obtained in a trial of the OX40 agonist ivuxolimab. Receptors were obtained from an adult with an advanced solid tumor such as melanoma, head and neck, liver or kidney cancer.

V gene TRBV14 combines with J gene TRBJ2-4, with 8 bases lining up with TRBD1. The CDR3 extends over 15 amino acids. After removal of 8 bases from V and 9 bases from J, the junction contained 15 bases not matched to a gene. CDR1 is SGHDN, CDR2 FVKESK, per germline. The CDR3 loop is CASAGQETQWGIQYF. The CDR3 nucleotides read TGTGCCAGCGCGGGACAGGAAACCCAGTGGGGCATTCAGTACTTC.

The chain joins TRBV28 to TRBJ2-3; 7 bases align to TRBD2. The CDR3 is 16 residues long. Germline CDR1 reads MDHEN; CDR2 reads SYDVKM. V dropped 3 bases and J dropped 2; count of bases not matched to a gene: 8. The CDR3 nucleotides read TGTGCCAGCAGTTTCTTATCGAGCGGGACCACAGATACGCAGTATTTT. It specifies CASSFLSSGTTDTQYF.

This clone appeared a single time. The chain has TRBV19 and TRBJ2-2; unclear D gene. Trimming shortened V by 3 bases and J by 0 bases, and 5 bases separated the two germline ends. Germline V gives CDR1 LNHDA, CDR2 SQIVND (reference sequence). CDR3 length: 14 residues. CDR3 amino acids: CASSIAANTGELFF. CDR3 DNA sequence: TGTGCCAGTAGTATTGCGGCGAACACCGGGGAGCTGTTTTTT.

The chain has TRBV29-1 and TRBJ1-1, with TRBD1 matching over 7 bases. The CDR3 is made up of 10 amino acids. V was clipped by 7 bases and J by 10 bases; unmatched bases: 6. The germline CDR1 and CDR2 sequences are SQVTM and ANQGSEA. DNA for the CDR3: TGCAGCGGTGACAGGGATAGAGCTTTCTTT. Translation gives CSGDRDRAFF.

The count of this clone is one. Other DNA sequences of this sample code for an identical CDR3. CDR3 sequence (DNA): TGTGCCAGCAGTTTTGGGTGGGGCAATCAGCCCCAGCATTTT. This translates into CASSFGWGNQPQHF. The gene calls are TRBV28 and TRBJ1-5, with no clear D. The CDR3 runs to 14 residues. CDR1 and CDR2 (germline): MDHEN, SYDVKM. V was cut by 3 bases and J by 2 bases, with 8 bases left in between.

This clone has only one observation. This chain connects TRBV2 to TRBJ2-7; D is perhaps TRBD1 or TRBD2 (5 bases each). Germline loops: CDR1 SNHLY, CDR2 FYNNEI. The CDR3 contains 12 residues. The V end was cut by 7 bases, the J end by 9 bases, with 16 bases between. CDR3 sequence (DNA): TGTGCCAGCATCCAAACGGGACCCCGGCAGTACTTC. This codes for CASIQTGPRQYF. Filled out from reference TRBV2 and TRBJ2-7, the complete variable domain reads EPEVTQTPSHQVTQMGQEVILRCVPISNHLYFYWYRQILGQKVEFLVSFYNNEISEKSEIFDDQFSVERPDGSNFTLKIRSTKLEDSAMYFCASIQTGPRQYFGPGTRLTVT.

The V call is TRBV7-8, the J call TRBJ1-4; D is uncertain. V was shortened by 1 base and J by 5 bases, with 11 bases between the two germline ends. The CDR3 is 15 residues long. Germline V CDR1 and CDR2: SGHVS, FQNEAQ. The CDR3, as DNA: TGTGCCAGCAGCTTAGGTGGCAAGCCGAATGAAAAACTGTTTTTT. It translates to CASSLGGKPNEKLFF.

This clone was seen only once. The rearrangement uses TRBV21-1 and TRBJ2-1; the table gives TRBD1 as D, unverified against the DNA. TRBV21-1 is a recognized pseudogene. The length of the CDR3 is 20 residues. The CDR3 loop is CASSKKWDSGVCLAYNEQFF. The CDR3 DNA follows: TGTGCCAGCAGCAAAAAGTGGGACAGTGGTGTGTGCCTCGCCTACAATGAGCAGTTCTTC.

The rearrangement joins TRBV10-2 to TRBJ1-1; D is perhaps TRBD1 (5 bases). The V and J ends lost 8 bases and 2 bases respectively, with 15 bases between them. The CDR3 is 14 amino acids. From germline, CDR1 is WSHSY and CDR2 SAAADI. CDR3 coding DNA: TGCGCCAGCGAGGATGGGGGATCTAACACTGAAGCTTTCTTT. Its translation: CASEDGGSNTEAFF.

The CDR3, as DNA: TGTGCCAGCAGTCGGTTTTTAGGGTATAGCACAGATACGCAGTATTTT. It specifies CASSRFLGYSTDTQYF. The chain combines TRBV11-3 with TRBJ2-3, with unresolved D. The germline gives CDR1 SGHNT, CDR2 YENEEA. Between the trimmed V and J ends, which lost 6 bases and 0 bases, there was a span of 16 bases. The length of the CDR3 is 16 residues.

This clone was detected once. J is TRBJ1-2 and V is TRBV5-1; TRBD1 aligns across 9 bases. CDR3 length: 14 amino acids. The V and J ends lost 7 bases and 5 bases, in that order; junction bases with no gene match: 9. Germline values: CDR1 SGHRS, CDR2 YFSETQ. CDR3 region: CASAREGQGYGYTF. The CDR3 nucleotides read TGCGCCAGCGCCAGGGAGGGACAGGGATATGGCTACACCTTC.

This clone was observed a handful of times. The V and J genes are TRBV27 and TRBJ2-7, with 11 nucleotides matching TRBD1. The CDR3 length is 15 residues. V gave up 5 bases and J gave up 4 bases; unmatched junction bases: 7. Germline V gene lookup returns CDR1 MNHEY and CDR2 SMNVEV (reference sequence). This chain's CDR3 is CASSPWTGGRYEQYF. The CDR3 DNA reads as TGTGCCAGCAGTCCATGGACAGGGGGCCGGTACGAGCAGTACTTC.

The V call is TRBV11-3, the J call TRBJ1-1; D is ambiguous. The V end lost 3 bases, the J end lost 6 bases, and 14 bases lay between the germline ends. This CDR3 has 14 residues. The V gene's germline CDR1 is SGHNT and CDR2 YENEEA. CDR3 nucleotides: TGTGCCAGCAGCTTTTCCCCTATGGACCCTGAAGCTTTCTTT. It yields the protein CASSFSPMDPEAFF. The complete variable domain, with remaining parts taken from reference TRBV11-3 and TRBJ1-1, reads EAGVVQSPRYKIIEKKQPVAFWCNPISGHNTLYWYLQNLGQGPELLIRYENEEAVDDSQLPKDRFSAERLKGVDSTLKIQPAELGDSAVYLCASSFSPMDPEAFFGQGTRLTVV.

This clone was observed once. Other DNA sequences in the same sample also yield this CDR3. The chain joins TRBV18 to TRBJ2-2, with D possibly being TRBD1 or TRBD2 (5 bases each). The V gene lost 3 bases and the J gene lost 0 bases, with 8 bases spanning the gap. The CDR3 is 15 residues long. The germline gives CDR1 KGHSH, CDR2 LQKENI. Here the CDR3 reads CASSPGTANTGELFF. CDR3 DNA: TGTGCCAGCTCACCGGGGACCGCGAACACCGGGGAGCTGTTTTTT.

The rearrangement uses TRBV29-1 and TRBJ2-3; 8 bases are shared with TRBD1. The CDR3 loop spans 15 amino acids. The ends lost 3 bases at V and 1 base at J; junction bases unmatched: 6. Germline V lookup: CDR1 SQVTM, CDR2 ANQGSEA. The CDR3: CSVEQGAVGTDTQYF. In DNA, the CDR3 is TGCAGCGTTGAGCAGGGGGCCGTGGGCACAGATACGCAGTATTTT.

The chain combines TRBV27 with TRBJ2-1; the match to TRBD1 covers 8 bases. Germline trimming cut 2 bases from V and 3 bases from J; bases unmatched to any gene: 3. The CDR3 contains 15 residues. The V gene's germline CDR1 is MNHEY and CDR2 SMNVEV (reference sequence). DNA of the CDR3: TGTGCCAGCAGTTTAAGACAGGGGTTCTACAATGAGCAGTTCTTC. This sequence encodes CASSLRQGFYNEQFF.

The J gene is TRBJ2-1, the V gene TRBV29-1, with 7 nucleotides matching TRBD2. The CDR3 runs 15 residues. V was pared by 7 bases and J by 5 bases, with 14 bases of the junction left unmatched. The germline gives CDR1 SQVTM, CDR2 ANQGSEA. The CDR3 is CSATWRLAVHNEQFF. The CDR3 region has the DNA TGCAGCGCCACCTGGCGCCTAGCGGTACACAATGAGCAGTTCTTC.

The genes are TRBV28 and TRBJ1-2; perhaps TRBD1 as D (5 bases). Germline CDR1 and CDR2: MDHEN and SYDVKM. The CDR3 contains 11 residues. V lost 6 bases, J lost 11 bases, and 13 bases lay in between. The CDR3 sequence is CASSQLGPYTF. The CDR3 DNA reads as TGTGCCAGCAGCCAATTGGGACCGTACACCTTC.

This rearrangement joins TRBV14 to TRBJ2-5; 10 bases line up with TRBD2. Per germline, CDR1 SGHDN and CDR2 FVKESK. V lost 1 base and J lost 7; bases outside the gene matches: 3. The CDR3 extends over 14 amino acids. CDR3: CASSQGPSGGTQYF. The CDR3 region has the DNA TGTGCCAGCAGCCAAGGTCCTAGCGGGGGGACCCAGTACTTC.

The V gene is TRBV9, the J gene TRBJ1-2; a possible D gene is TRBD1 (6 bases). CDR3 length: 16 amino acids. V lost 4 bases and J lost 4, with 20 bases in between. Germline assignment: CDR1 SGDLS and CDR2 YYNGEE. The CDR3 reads CASSPVTGREAYGYTF. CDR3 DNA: TGTGCCAGCAGCCCCGTGACAGGTCGGGAGGCCTATGGCTACACCTTC.

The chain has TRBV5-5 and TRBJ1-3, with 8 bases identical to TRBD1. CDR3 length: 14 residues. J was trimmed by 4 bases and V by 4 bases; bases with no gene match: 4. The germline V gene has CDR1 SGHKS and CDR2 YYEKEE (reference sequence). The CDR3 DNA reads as TGTGCCAGCAGCCTCAGGGGGCCCGGAAACACCATATATTTT. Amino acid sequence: CASSLRGPGNTIYF.

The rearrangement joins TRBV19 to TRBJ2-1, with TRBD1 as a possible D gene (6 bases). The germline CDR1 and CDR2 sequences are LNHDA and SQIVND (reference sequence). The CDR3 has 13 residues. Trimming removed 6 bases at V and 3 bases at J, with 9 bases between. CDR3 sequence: CASSTGIYNEQFF. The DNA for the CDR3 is TGTGCCAGTAGCACAGGGATCTACAATGAGCAGTTCTTC.

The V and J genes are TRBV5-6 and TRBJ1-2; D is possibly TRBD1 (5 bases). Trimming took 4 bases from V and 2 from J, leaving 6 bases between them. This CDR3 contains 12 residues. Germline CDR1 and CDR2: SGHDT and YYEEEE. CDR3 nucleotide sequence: TGTGCCAGCAGCCCAGGGAACTATGGCTACACCTTC. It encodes CASSPGNYGYTF.

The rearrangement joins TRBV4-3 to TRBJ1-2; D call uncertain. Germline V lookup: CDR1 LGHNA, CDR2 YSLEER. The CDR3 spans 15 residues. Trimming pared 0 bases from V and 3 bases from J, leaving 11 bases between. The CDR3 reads CASSQDWEEYYGYTF. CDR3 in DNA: TGCGCCAGCAGCCAAGATTGGGAGGAGTACTATGGCTACACCTTC.

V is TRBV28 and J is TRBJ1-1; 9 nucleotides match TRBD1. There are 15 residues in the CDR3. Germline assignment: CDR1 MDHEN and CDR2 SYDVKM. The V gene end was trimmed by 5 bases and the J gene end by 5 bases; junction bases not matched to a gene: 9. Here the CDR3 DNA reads TGTGCCAGCAGTAACATCCCGGACAGGGGTACTGAAGCTTTCTTT. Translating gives CASSNIPDRGTEAFF.

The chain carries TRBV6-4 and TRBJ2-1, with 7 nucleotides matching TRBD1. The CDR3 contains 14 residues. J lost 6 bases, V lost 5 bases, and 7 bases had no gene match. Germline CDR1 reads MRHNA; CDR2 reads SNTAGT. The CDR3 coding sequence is TGTGCCAGCAGTACCGGACAGGCCCCCAATGAGCAGTTCTTC. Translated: CASSTGQAPNEQFF.

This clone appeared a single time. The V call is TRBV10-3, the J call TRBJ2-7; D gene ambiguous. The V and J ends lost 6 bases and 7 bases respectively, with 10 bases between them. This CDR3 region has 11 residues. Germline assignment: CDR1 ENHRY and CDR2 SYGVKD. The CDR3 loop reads CAISETGEQYF. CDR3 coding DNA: TGTGCCATCAGCGAGACTGGAGAGCAGTACTTC.